This TCR beta chain is from a study of neurological immune-mediated disorders. In this sample, this clonotype turned up many times. Its matching antigen is unknown. Study-wide findings and caveats: Across subjects, no CDR3 amino acid sequence appeared in expanded clones of more than one subject, a finding that suggested private repertoires in all groups.

Each TCR transcript was tagged with a 10-nucleotide random UMI during 5'RACE. Sequencing runs each generated in excess of 160 million TCR-beta sequences derived from 15-18 subjects. One entry per CDR3 protein results from TCRdb running MiXCR on the 5' RACE reads. The sample contains more than 45,000 distinct CDR3 sequences, under 4.5% of which appear only once. V shed 5 bases and J shed 5 bases, with 15 bases lying between them. The CDR3 is made up of 13 amino acids. CDR1 is DFQATT, CDR2 SNEGSKA, per germline (reference sequence). This TCR was recovered from a woman aged 25 to 39 with multiple sclerosis. Sequencing was done on a sample of PBMCs. The rearrangement links TRBV20-1 to TRBJ1-1; D perhaps matches TRBD1 (5 bases). CDR3 loop: CSARTLGGTEAFF. CDR3 DNA sequence: TGCAGTGCTCGCACCCTTGGGGGTACTGAAGCTTTCTTT.